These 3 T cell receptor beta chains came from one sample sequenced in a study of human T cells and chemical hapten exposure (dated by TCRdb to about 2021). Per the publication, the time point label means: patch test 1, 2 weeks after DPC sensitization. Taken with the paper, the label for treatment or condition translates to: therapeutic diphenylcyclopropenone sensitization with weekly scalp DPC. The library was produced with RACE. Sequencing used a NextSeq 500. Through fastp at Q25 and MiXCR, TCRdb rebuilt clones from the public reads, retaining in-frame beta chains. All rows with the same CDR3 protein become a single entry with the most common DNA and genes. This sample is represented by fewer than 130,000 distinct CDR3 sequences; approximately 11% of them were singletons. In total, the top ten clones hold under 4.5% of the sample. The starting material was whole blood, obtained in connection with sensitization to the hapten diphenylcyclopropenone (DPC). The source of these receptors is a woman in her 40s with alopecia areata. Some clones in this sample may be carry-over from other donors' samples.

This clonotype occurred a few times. CDR3 sequence reads: CASSRRGGGRRTEAFF. CDR3 nucleotides: TGTGCCAGCAGCCGTAGGGGCGGGGGGCGGCGCACTGAAGCTTTCTTT. The rearrangement joins TRBV11-2 to TRBJ1-1; TRBD1 is a possible D gene (6 bases). The germline V and J ends were trimmed by 5 bases and 4 bases, with 20 bases remaining between them. Germline-derived CDR1 and CDR2 are SGHAT and FQNNGV. The CDR3 spans 16 residues.

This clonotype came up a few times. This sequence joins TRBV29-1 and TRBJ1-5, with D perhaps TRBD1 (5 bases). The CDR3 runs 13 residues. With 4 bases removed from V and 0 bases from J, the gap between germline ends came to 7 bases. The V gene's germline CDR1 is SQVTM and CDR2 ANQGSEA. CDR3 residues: CSVGQNSNQPQHF. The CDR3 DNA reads TGCAGCGTTGGACAGAATAGCAATCAGCCCCAGCATTTT.

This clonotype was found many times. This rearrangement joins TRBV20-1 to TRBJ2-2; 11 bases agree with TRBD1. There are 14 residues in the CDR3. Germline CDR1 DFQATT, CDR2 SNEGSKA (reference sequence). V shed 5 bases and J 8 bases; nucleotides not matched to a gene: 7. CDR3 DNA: TGCAGTGCTCCTAAGGACAGGGGGCCGGGGGAGCTGTTTTTT. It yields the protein CSAPKDRGPGELFF.